This T cell receptor beta chain comes out of a study of T cell repertoires in aging, cancer and after chemotherapy. General study results and limits: Rebound thymic output was suggested by rising median generation probability during chemotherapy in each cancer cohort.

Multiplex touch-down PCR with TRB-A/B primers amplified rearranged V-D-J TRB sequences. TCRdb reanalysed the multiplex PCR reads using MiXCR and keeps one entry per CDR3 protein. This sample has thousands of distinct CDR3 sequences; approximately 24% occur once, and the top ten carry about 2.6%. The template was genomic DNA from peripheral blood, not RNA. Comments on this clonotype: What it binds is not known.

The clonotype originates from a human donor in good health. Sequencing used blood.

CDR3 sequence: CASSLAGSSYNEQFF. In DNA, the CDR3 is TGCGCCAGCAGCTTGGCGGGCAGCTCCTACAATGAGCAGTTCTTC. This sequence joins TRBV5-1 and TRBJ2-1; D is uncertain. Germline V CDR1 and CDR2: SGHRS, YFSETQ. CDR3 length: 15 amino acids. Trimming cost V 0 bases and J 0 bases, with 7 bases left between them.